The clone carrying this T cell receptor (beta chain) appeared many times. Its target is unknown. The sample is drawn from a study of T cell repertoires in cytomegalovirus infection. Overall study findings and caveats: Carriers of CMV and the relevant HLA type were discriminated by public TCR beta frequency. Dominant in the ex vivo response were TCR beta clonotypes restricted by HLA-C and specific for CMV.

Using its own MiXCR run on the reads, TCRdb lists one record per CDR3 protein. The sample records a few hundred thousand distinct CDR3 sequences, more than 20% being singletons. The germline V gene has CDR1 MNHNS and CDR2 SASEGT. CDR3 size: 13 residues. V was clipped by 3 bases and J by 8 bases, with 11 bases between them. The clonotype was recovered from a human donor in good health (CMV status not recorded). Some clones in this sample may be carry-over from other donors' samples. Sequencing was performed on PBMCs. This chain connects TRBV6-1 to TRBJ2-1; D is unclear. DNA of the CDR3: TGTGCCAGCAGTGATACCTTCGGGTATGAGCAGTTCTTC. Translated, it gives CASSDTFGYEQFF.